This T cell receptor (beta chain) was recorded in a study of regulatory T cells in long-lasting Graves disease (dated by TCRdb to about 2021). Broadly, across the study: Persistent Graves' disease was defined as antithyroid drug treatment for over 5 years with persistently positive TSH receptor autoantibodies. This study used TCR sequencing and RNA sequencing of peripheral blood to compare persistent Graves' disease patients against newly diagnosed Graves' disease patients. The study was registered as a clinical trial and conducted in China. A total of roughly 35 samples underwent TCR sequencing: around 13 from persistent and roughly 20 from newly diagnosed Graves' disease patients. Antithyroid drugs had been taken for approximately 9.5 years on average by persistent Graves' disease patients in the clinical cohort. Results the study describes overall, beyond this receptor: Because the primary lesion, thyroid tissue, could not be accessed, the study looked at peripheral blood alone. A larger number of public clonotypes was shared among persistent patients (around 2,500) than among newly diagnosed patients (roughly 970). The small sample size was acknowledged by the authors as a limitation that may reduce accuracy. Compared with newly diagnosed patients, persistent Graves' disease patients had lower TCR Shannon entropy and fewer highly expanded clones, which suggests clonal expansion. Sequencing and analysis were limited to the TCR beta chain.

In light of the paper, this sample's time point label describes: persistent/refractory GD, antithyroid drugs over 5 years with positive TRAb. RNA was extracted from PBMCs in TRIzol for both TCR sequencing and RNA sequencing. The diagnosis of Graves' disease was made according to American Thyroid Association guidelines. Patients were recruited from an endocrinology department in Xi'an, China. From each patient, around 9 milliliters of peripheral blood was collected into an EDTA anticoagulant tube. PBMCs were isolated by Ficoll Paque Plus density gradient separation without further T cell sorting. An Agilent 2100 Bioanalyzer and agarose gel were used to assess RNA quality, and a NanoDrop 2000 was used to measure RNA concentration. The receptor library was made with multiplex PCR. Sequencing was carried out with an Illumina HiSeq 4000. CDR3 regions were amplified by Arm-PCR with iRepertoire HTBI primers to construct TCR beta libraries. Before sequencing, the PCR products underwent gel purification. Under the source paper's analysis protocol: Gene usage analysis of CDR3 amino acid clonotypes relied on the roughly 67 TRBV and over 13 TRBJ segments identified across samples. COPE and FqMerger were used to merge filtered high-quality paired reads into contigs. BLAST was used to align contigs to IMGT TRBV, TRBD and TRBJ reference genes, and CDR3 was defined according to IMGT. Clonotypes above 0.1% frequency were classified as highly expanded clones. Repertoire diversity was measured by Shannon entropy, and V-J evenness by the Gini coefficient. A clonotype found in more than one individual was treated as public. In TCRdb, the public reads were trimmed at Q25 with fastp and aligned with MiXCR, with productive beta chains retained. Identical CDR3 proteins give one entry, which carries the most common genes and DNA. The V and J calls here are based on TCRdb, not the publication. Recorded for this sample are hundreds of thousands of distinct CDR3 sequences; approximately 29% of them occurred a single time. The ten largest clones represent 40% to 50% of the sample.

This clonotype has a count of ten or more. This clone's antigen is unknown. No base quality values were provided; no much bigger clone lies one nucleotide off. This sequence originates from a female donor with Graves disease. The sample here was peripheral blood mononuclear cells (PBMCs), taken when the disease was refractory, from a patient treated with antithyroid drugs.

The nucleotide sequence is given as TGTGCCAGCAGTCCCGGGACAGGGGACGAGCAGTACTTC. This encodes CASSPGTGDEQYF. Recombination linked TRBV27 to TRBJ2-7, with 10 central nucleotides matching TRBD1. The germline V gene (reference sequence) provides CDR1 MNHEY and CDR2 SMNVEV. V is pruned by 5 bases and J by 5 bases, leaving 3 bases of the junction without a gene match. From its cysteine to its phenylalanine, the CDR3 spans 13 amino acids. The CDR3 DNA has 39 bases and is translated from base 1.